A single sample gave rise to the 27 T cell receptor beta chains below, sequenced in a study of blood T cell repertoires in COVID-19. Assay used: immunoSEQ multiplex PCR; TCRdb lists only in-frame clones, some missing. The repertoire has 180,000 or so clones, roughly 81% of them found once; the top ten carry roughly 4.5%. Sequencing was carried out using peripheral blood. These receptors all stem from a woman of 80 years or more with acute or convalescent COVID-19.

This rearrangement joins TRBV7-4 to TRBJ1-2, with D unresolved. The CDR3 covers 17 residues. CDR1 and CDR2 from the germline V gene are SGHVT and SQSDAQ. V dropped 1 base and J dropped 0 bases, with 15 bases sitting between them. CDR3 region: CASSLVTGWTANYGYTF. DNA of the CDR3: TGTGCCAGCAGCTTAGTTACGGGATGGACGGCTAACTATGGCTACACCTTC.

The chain uses TRBV18 and TRBJ2-2; maybe TRBD2 (5 bases). V gave up 3 bases and J gave up 0 bases, with 11 bases separating them. The CDR3 loop spans 16 amino acids. Germline loops: CDR1 KGHSH, CDR2 LQKENI. CDR3 bases: TGTGCCAGCTCACCTTATGGGAGTGCGAACACCGGGGAGCTGTTTTTT. Protein sequence: CASSPYGSANTGELFF.

The chain joins TRBV28 to TRBJ2-3; 12 bases are a match to TRBD2. The junction had 1 base not matched to a gene; V was cut back by 4 bases and J by 2 bases. CDR3 length equals 15 residues. Germline assignment: CDR1 MDHEN and CDR2 SYDVKM. CDR3 nucleotides: TGTGCCAGCAGTTGGACTAGCGGGATCACAGATACGCAGTATTTT. Its translation: CASSWTSGITDTQYF.

This chain joins TRBV5-1 and TRBJ2-2, with D possibly matching TRBD1 (5 bases). Germline CDR1 reads SGHRS; CDR2 reads YFSETQ. The CDR3 contains 15 residues. V was cut by 2 bases and J by 1 base, with 9 bases left in between. The CDR3 DNA is TGCGCCAGCAGCTTTAGGACACAGAACACCGGGGAGCTGTTTTTT. Encoded protein: CASSFRTQNTGELFF.

The J gene is TRBJ1-5, the V gene TRBV5-8; 11 bases match TRBD1. This CDR3 is 16 amino acids long. J gave up 6 bases and V 2 bases, and 7 bases lay outside the gene matches. The germline gives CDR1 SGHTS, CDR2 YDEGEE. The CDR3 region is CASSFLYGTGGQPQHF. Here the CDR3 DNA reads TGTGCCAGCAGCTTCCTATATGGGACAGGGGGTCAGCCCCAGCATTTT. Full variable domain (remainder filled in from reference TRBV5-8 and TRBJ1-5): EAGVTQSPTHLIKTRGQQATLRCSPISGHTSVYWYQQALGLGLQFLLWYDEGEERNRGNFPPRFSGRQFPNYSSELNVNALELEDSALYLCASSFLYGTGGQPQHFGDGTRLSIL.

This chain joins TRBV7-8 and TRBJ2-7, with 9 bases matching TRBD1. V was pared by 1 base and J by 4 bases, with 5 bases of the junction left unmatched. The CDR3 has 15 residues. From germline, CDR1 is SGHVS and CDR2 FQNEAQ. This CDR3 is CASSLVGTGLYEQYF. The DNA for the CDR3 is TGTGCCAGCAGCTTAGTGGGGACAGGGCTATACGAGCAGTACTTC.

The chain is built from TRBV28 and TRBJ1-5, with no clear D. V lost 10 bases, J lost 5 bases, and 21 bases lay in between. The CDR3 is 15 amino acids. The germline V gene has CDR1 MDHEN and CDR2 SYDVKM. The CDR3 nucleotides are TGTGCCATCGCTAGGCCCGGGGTTCAATATCAGCCCCAGCATTTT. Translating it yields CAIARPGVQYQPQHF.

The CDR3 spells CASSLGTAYTDTQYF. The CDR3 DNA follows: TGTGCCAGCAGCCTCGGGACAGCTTACACAGATACGCAGTATTTT. V and J are TRBV4-2 and TRBJ2-3; 7 bases are a match to TRBD1. CDR1 and CDR2 from the germline V gene are LGHNA and YNFKEQ. Trimming removed 4 bases from V and 2 bases from J; junction bases left unmatched: 6. The CDR3 is 15 residues long.

J is TRBJ1-4 and V is TRBV2; 10 bases agree with TRBD1. The J segment lost 8 bases and the V segment lost 5 bases, leaving 8 bases of the junction unmatched. Per the germline V gene, CDR1 is SNHLY and CDR2 is FYNNEI. The CDR3 is 15 residues long. CDR3: CASSTLDRGGEKLFF. The CDR3 DNA reads as TGTGCCAGCAGTACTTTGGACAGGGGGGGCGAAAAACTGTTTTTT. Variable domain in full (rest from reference TRBV2 and TRBJ1-4): EPEVTQTPSHQVTQMGQEVILRCVPISNHLYFYWYRQILGQKVEFLVSFYNNEISEKSEIFDDQFSVERPDGSNFTLKIRSTKLEDSAMYFCASSTLDRGGEKLFFGSGTQLSVL.

The chain is built from TRBV6-5 and TRBJ1-2; TRBD1 matches at 8 bases. Per germline, CDR1 MNHEY and CDR2 SVGAGI. The CDR3 extends over 14 amino acids. V was clipped by 6 bases and J by 4 bases; unmatched bases: 7. DNA for the CDR3: TGTGCCAGCAGACTCTCCGGGACAGGCTATGGCTACACCTTC. This codes for CASRLSGTGYGYTF.

The CDR3 bases are TGTGCCAGCAGTTTCCGGCTAGCGCCCCCCTTCAATGAGCAGTTCTTC. It translates to CASSFRLAPPFNEQFF. J is TRBJ2-1 and V is TRBV27; tentative D call: TRBD2 (6 bases). With 3 bases removed from V and 6 bases from J, the gap between germline ends came to 18 bases. Germline V CDR1 and CDR2: MNHEY, SMNVEV (reference sequence). The CDR3 consists of 16 residues.

This chain links TRBV7-3 with TRBJ2-5; D perhaps matches TRBD2 (7 bases). The CDR3 extends over 14 amino acids. V dropped 8 bases and J dropped 5 bases, with 18 bases sitting between them. Germline-derived CDR1 and CDR2 are SGHTA and FQGTGA. The CDR3 is CASSPGGEYETQYF. In DNA form, the CDR3 reads TGTGCCAGCTCCCCGGGGGGCGAGTATGAGACCCAGTACTTC.

The chain links TRBV18 to TRBJ2-1, with TRBD1 identical over 10 bases. V shed 3 bases, J shed 9 bases, and the junction held 5 bases outside the gene matches. Germline V gene sequence: CDR1 KGHSH, CDR2 LQKENI. The CDR3 sequence is 14 residues long. The CDR3 is CASSPGQGSAEQFF. The CDR3 bases are TGTGCCAGCTCACCGGGACAGGGGTCTGCTGAGCAGTTCTTC.

V usage is TRBV10-2 and J usage is TRBJ2-1; TRBD1 is a possible D gene (6 bases). Germline loops: CDR1 WSHSY, CDR2 SAAADI. V was trimmed by 4 bases and J by 4 bases, leaving 23 bases between them. The CDR3 is made up of 18 amino acids. CDR3 bases: TGCGCCAGCAGTGTACCGGGACACCGGTTGAATCCTTACAATGAGCAGTTCTTC. Translation: CASSVPGHRLNPYNEQFF.

The rearrangement joins TRBV9 to TRBJ2-6, with D possibly TRBD2 on 5 matching bases. This CDR3 comprises 16 residues. Germline V lookup: CDR1 SGDLS, CDR2 YYNGEE. With 1 base removed from V and 0 bases from J, the gap between germline ends came to 8 bases. The CDR3 coding sequence is TGTGCCAGCAGCGTACTGAGCGGCTCTGGGGCCAACGTCCTGACTTTC. Translated, it gives CASSVLSGSGANVLTF.

The gene calls are TRBV3-1 (or the pseudogene TRBV3-2) and TRBJ2-1; 10 nucleotides align to TRBD2. CDR1 and CDR2 from the germline V gene are LGHDT and YNNKEL (reference sequence). The CDR3 consists of 11 residues. V lost 6 bases to trimming and J lost 15 bases; unmatched junction nucleotides: 5. CDR3 coding DNA: TGTGCCAGCAGGCAGACTAGCGGGTTGTTCTTC. Translation gives CASRQTSGLFF.

The chain has TRBV19 and TRBJ1-1; no firm D call. Trimming took 2 bases from V and 0 from J, leaving 19 bases between them. CDR1 and CDR2 from the germline V gene are LNHDA and SQIVND (reference sequence). This CDR3 spans 18 amino acids. CDR3 in DNA: TGTGCCAGTAGTATATTCGTTGGGAGGCCGCCTATGAACACTGAAGCTTTCTTT. Amino acid sequence: CASSIFVGRPPMNTEAFF.

The rearrangement uses TRBV6-2 or TRBV6-3 and TRBJ2-7, with TRBD2 matching over 7 bases. Germline V gene sequence: CDR1 MNHEY, CDR2 SVGEGT. CDR3 length equals 13 residues. The J segment lost 0 bases and the V segment lost 6 bases, leaving 2 bases of the junction unmatched. The CDR3 is CASSIAGSYEQYF. CDR3 sequence (DNA): TGTGCCAGCAGCATAGCGGGCTCCTACGAGCAGTACTTC.

The chain joins TRBV7-3 to TRBJ2-1; tentatively, D is TRBD2 (6 bases). From germline, CDR1 is SGHTA and CDR2 FQGTGA. Trimming removed 5 bases at V and 0 bases at J, with 8 bases between. This CDR3 has 14 residues. The CDR3 is CASSRDFSYNEQFF. The CDR3 DNA reads TGTGCCAGCAGCCGGGACTTCTCCTACAATGAGCAGTTCTTC.

This clone was counted a few times. J is TRBJ1-6 and V is TRBV20-1, with 9 bases fitting TRBD1. CDR1 is DFQATT and CDR2 is SNEGSKA in the germline V gene (reference sequence). Trimming at V came to 3 bases and at J to 9 bases, leaving 9 bases not matched to a gene. This CDR3 has 15 residues. CDR3 DNA sequence: TGCAGTGCTAGTACGTCGGGACAGGGTATTTCACCCCTCCACTTT. This sequence encodes CSASTSGQGISPLHF.

J is TRBJ1-1 and V is TRBV7-2; 10 bases map to TRBD1. J gave up 0 bases and V 4 bases, and 11 bases lay outside the gene matches. CDR1 and CDR2 (germline): SGHTA, FQGNSA. The CDR3 covers 18 residues. DNA of the CDR3: TGTGCCAGCAGCTCCCCCCCGGGACAGGGGACAATGAACACTGAAGCTTTCTTT. Its translation: CASSSPPGQGTMNTEAFF.

The gene calls are TRBV6-5 and TRBJ2-3; D is ambiguous. The CDR3 spans 13 residues. V was trimmed by 4 bases and J by 5 bases, leaving 10 bases between them. Per germline, CDR1 MNHEY and CDR2 SVGAGI. The CDR3 nucleotides read TGTGCCAGCAGTTCCCTACGGTTAGATACGCAGTATTTT. Its translation: CASSSLRLDTQYF.

The J gene is TRBJ2-7, the V gene TRBV5-1; TRBD2 matches at 7 bases. The CDR3 consists of 14 residues. CDR1 and CDR2 from the germline V gene are SGHRS and YFSETQ. Trimming removed 4 bases from V and 2 bases from J; junction bases left unmatched: 6. CDR3: CASSPLAEAYEQYF. CDR3 nucleotides: TGCGCCAGCAGCCCCCTAGCGGAAGCCTACGAGCAGTACTTC.

This rearrangement joins TRBV4-2 to TRBJ1-2; 8 bases align to TRBD1. Germline CDR1 is LGHNA and CDR2 is YNFKEQ. V shed 1 base, J shed 4 bases, and the junction held 5 bases outside the gene matches. This CDR3 spans 15 amino acids. This CDR3 reads CASSQGEGQGYGYTF. The CDR3 nucleotides read TGTGCCAGCAGCCAAGGGGAAGGACAGGGCTATGGCTACACCTTC.

This rearrangement joins TRBV7-2 to TRBJ1-1; D might be TRBD1 (5 bases). Germline V gene lookup returns CDR1 SGHTA and CDR2 FQGNSA. The CDR3 has 13 residues. Trimming cost V 2 bases and J 5 bases, with 9 bases left between them. The CDR3 coding sequence is TGTGCCAGCAGCTTACAGGAGGGGACTGAAGCTTTCTTT. Amino acids: CASSLQEGTEAFF.

The chain couples TRBV10-3 to TRBJ1-5, with D perhaps matching TRBD1 (5 bases). The CDR3 totals 16 residues. V dropped 5 bases and J dropped 0 bases, with 14 bases sitting between them. Germline CDR1 reads ENHRY; CDR2 reads SYGVKD. CDR3 coding DNA: TGTGCCATCAGTAATGAACAGGCCTATAGCAATCAGCCCCAGCATTTT. The encoded protein is CAISNEQAYSNQPQHF.

The V call is TRBV9, the J call TRBJ1-4; TRBD1 matches 10 bases. In germline, CDR1 is SGDLS, CDR2 YYNGEE. V was clipped by 4 bases and J by 5 bases; unmatched bases: 5. This CDR3 region has 15 residues. This chain's CDR3 is CASSLTGQGNEKLFF. DNA of the CDR3: TGTGCCAGCAGCCTTACGGGACAGGGGAATGAAAAACTGTTTTTT.